This T cell receptor (beta chain) comes out of a study of OX40 agonist ivuxolimab in advanced cancers. Describing the broader study: The costimulatory receptor OX40 (CD134) was targeted by ivuxolimab, a fully human IgG2 agonistic monoclonal antibody. Intravenous ivuxolimab was administered to patients every 2 weeks at six dose levels: 0.01, 0.1, 0.3, 1.5, 3 and 10 mg/kg. Among the approximately 54 dose-escalation patients, some 20 had hepatocellular carcinoma, roughly 15 melanoma, 9 renal cell carcinoma and 9 head and neck cancer. The paper describes the monotherapy dose-escalation part (N of about 52 patients) of the phase I trial of ivuxolimab. In the dose-escalation cohort, roughly four fifths of patients were male, and the mean age was roughly 60 years, with a range of about 23 to 80. Partial responses were achieved by three dose-escalation patients, of whom one had hepatocellular carcinoma and two had cutaneous melanoma. The point of sequencing TCRbeta in the periphery was to test whether ivuxolimab changed TCR sequence diversity and drove clonal T-cell expansion. Patients were allowed to have had prior anti-PD-1, anti-PD-L1 or anti-CTLA-4 therapy, and approximately 40% of the dose-escalation patients had been treated with checkpoint inhibitors. Points the paper makes about the study in general: Low levels of normalized T-cell clonal expansion were also seen in some patients who did not respond. On average, CD8+ T cells showed more expanded clones than CD4+ T cells after ivuxolimab. Which antigens the clonally expanded peripheral T cells were specific for was not determined. In the 0.1-3.0 mg/kg groups, partial responders had among the lowest normalized peripheral clonal expansion, particularly in CD8+ T cells. Clonal expansion of both CD4+ and CD8+ blood T cells was observed from baseline to week 6 at doses 0.1 to 3.0 mg/kg.

V is reduced by 0 bases and J by 7 bases, leaving a spacing of 12 bases between them. The CDR3, cysteine through phenylalanine, is 14 amino acids long. Only CDR3 DNA is held: 42 bases, read in frame from base 1. Taken from the germline V gene (reference sequence), the CDR1 and CDR2 loops are MNHEY and SMNVEV. For sequencing of the TCRbeta CDR3 region, genomic DNA was extracted from the sorted cells. The immunoSEQ Assay was used for sequencing of TCRbeta CDR3 regions. Not all clones reach the TCRdb copy of this immuneACCESS table, which keeps in-frame sequences only. Checked studies attribute under half of the gap to unresolved V genes and leave the rest unexplained. This sample holds 50,000 to 60,000 clones; approximately 80% were observed only once. Around 1.6% of the sample belongs to the ten largest clones. Patients with autoimmune disease history or receiving systemic immunosuppression were excluded from the trial. Peripheral blood for TCR sequencing was drawn from every dose cohort at baseline, at cycle 4 day 1 and at cycle 7 day 1. Samples were obtained from an open-label, multicenter, first-in-human phase I dose-escalation trial of ivuxolimab. Adults with locally advanced or metastatic melanoma, renal cell carcinoma, hepatocellular carcinoma or head and neck squamous cell carcinoma were enrolled in the trial. Before TCR sequencing, CD4+ T cells and CD8+ T cells from peripheral blood were sorted into separate populations.

This clone was counted a single time. Its antigen specificity is not known. Qualities for individual bases were not recorded, and no much larger clone is one base off. This chain joins TRBV27 to TRBJ2-5; tentative D gene TRBD2, with 6 bases matching. This material consisted of CD4+ or CD8+ T cells sorted from blood, taken in a trial of the OX40 agonist ivuxolimab. This TCR was recovered from an adult with an advanced solid tumor such as melanoma, head and neck, liver or kidney cancer. The bases read TGTGCCAGCAGTTTATCTCCGCGGGGCGGGACCCAGTACTTC. This is translated as CASSLSPRGGTQYF.